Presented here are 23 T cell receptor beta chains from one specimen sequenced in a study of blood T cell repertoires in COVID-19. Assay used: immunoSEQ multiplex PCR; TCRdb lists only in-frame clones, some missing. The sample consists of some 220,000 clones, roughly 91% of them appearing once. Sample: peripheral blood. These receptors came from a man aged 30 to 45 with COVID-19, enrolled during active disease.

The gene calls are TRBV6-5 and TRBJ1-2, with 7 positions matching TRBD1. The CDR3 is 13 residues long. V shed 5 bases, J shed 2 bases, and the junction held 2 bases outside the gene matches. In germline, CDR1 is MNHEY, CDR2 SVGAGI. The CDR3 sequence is CASSQTGNYGYTF. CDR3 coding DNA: TGTGCCAGCAGTCAGACAGGGAACTATGGCTACACCTTC.

The CDR3 region is CASSQGHRDQPQHF. CDR3 in DNA: TGTGCCAGCAGCCAAGGACACCGAGATCAGCCCCAGCATTTT. The rearrangement links TRBV3-1 (or the pseudogene TRBV3-2) to TRBJ1-5; unclear D gene. Germline values: CDR1 LGHDT, CDR2 YNNKEL (reference sequence). The V and J ends lost 1 base and 5 bases respectively, with 9 bases between them. The CDR3 is 14 residues long.

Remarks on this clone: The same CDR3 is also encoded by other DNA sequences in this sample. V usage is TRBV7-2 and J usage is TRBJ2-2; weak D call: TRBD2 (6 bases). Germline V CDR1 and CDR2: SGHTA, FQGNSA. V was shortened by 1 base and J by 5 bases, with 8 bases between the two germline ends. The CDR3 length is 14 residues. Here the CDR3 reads CASSLDRETGELFF. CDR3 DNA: TGTGCCAGCAGCTTAGATCGGGAGACCGGGGAGCTGTTTTTT. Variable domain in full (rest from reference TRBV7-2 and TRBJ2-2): GAGVSQSPSNKVTEKGKDVELRCDPISGHTALYWYRQSLGQGLEFLIYFQGNSAPDKSGLPSDRFSAERTGGSVSTLTIQRTQQEDSAVYLCASSLDRETGELFFGEGSRLTVL.

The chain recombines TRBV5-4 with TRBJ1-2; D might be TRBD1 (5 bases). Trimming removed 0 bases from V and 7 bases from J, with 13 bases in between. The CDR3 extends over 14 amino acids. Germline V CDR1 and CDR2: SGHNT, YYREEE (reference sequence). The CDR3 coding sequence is TGTGCCAGCAGCTTGGTGATGGGGCAAGCTGGCTACACCTTC. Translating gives CASSLVMGQAGYTF.

CDR3 in DNA: TGTGCCAGCAGCTTGGGGGGATTTGCTGAAGCTTTCTTT. Its protein product is CASSLGGFAEAFF. The chain employs TRBV7-9 and TRBJ1-1; tentative D call: TRBD1 (5 bases). The length of the CDR3 is 13 residues. Trimming removed 3 bases from V and 6 bases from J, with 11 bases in between. Germline V gives CDR1 SEHNR, CDR2 FQNEAQ (reference sequence).

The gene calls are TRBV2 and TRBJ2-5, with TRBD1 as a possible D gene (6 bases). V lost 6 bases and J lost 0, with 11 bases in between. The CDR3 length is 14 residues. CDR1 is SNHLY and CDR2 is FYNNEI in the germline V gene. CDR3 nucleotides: TGTGCCAGCAGGTCACGGGACAACCAAGAGACCCAGTACTTC. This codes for CASRSRDNQETQYF.

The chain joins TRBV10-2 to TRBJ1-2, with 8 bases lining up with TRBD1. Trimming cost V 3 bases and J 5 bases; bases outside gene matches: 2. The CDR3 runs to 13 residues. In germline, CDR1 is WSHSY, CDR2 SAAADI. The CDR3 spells CASSDQGAYGYTF. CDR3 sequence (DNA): TGCGCCAGCAGTGACCAGGGGGCTTATGGCTACACCTTC.

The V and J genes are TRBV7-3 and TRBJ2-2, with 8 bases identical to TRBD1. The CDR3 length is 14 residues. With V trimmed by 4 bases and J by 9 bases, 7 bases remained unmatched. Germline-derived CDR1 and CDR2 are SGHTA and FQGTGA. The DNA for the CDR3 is TGTGCCAGCAGCTCTCAGGGGGCTAGGTGGGAGCTGTTTTTT. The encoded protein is CASSSQGARWELFF. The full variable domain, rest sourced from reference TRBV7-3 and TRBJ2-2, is GAGVSQTPSNKVTEKGKYVELRCDPISGHTALYWYRQSLGQGPEFLIYFQGTGAADDSGLPNDRFFAVRPEGSVSTLKIQRTERGDSAVYLCASSSQGARWELFFGEGSRLTVL.

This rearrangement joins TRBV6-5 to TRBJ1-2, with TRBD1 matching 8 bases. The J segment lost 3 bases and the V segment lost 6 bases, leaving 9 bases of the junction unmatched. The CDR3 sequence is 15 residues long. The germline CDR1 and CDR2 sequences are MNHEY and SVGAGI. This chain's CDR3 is CASRRAYRGDYGYTF. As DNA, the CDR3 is TGTGCCAGCAGGCGAGCTTACAGGGGGGACTATGGCTACACCTTC.

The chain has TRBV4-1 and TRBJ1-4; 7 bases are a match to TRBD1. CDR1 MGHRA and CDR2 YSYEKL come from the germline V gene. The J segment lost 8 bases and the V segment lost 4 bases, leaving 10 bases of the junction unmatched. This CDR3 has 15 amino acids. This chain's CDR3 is CASSLRGFGDEKLFF. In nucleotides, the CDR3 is TGCGCCAGCAGCCTCAGGGGGTTTGGGGACGAAAAACTGTTTTTT.

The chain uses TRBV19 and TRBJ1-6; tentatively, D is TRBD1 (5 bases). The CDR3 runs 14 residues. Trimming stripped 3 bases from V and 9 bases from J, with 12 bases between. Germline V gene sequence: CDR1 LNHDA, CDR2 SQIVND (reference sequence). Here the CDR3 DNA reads TGTGCCAGTAGTATGGCGCAGGGAAGTTCACCCCTCCACTTT. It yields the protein CASSMAQGSSPLHF.

The CDR3 region has the DNA TGTGCCAGCAGCTTGGATGGGCAGGGGGGTTTCTATGGCTACACCTTC. This translates into CASSLDGQGGFYGYTF. J is TRBJ1-2 and V is TRBV5-4, with 7 positions matching TRBD1. J gave up 4 bases and V 0 bases, and 9 bases lay outside the gene matches. The V gene's germline CDR1 is SGHNT and CDR2 YYREEE (reference sequence). The CDR3 length is 16 residues.

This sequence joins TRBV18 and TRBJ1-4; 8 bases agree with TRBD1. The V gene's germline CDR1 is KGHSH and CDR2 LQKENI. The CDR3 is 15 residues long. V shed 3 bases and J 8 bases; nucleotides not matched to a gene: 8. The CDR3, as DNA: TGTGCCAGCTCACCTGGGACAGGTTCTCTAGAAAAACTGTTTTTT. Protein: CASSPGTGSLEKLFF.

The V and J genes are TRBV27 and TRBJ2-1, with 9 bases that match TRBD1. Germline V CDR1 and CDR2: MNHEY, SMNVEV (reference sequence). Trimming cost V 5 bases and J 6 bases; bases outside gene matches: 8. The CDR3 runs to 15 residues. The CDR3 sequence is CASSLGTGRVNEQFF. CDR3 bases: TGTGCCAGCAGTCTAGGGACAGGGAGGGTCAATGAGCAGTTCTTC.

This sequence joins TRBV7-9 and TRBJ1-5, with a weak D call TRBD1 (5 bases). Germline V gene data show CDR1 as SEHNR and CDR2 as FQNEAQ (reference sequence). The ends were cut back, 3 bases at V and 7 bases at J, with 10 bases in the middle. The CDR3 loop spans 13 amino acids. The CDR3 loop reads CASSLGGEQPQHF. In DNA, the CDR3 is TGTGCCAGCAGCTTGGGAGGGGAACAGCCCCAGCATTTT. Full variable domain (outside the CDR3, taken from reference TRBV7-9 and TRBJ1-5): DTGVSQNPRHKITKRGQNVTFRCDPISEHNRLYWYRQTLGQGPEFLTYFQNEAQLEKSRLLSDRFSAERPKGSFSTLEIQRTEQGDSAMYLCASSLGGEQPQHFGDGTRLSIL.

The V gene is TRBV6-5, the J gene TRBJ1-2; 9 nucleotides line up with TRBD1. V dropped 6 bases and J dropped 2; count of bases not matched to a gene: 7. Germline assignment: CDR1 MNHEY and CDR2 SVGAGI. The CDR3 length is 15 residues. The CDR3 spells CASSDWDRANYGYTF. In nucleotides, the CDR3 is TGTGCCAGCAGCGACTGGGACAGGGCAAACTATGGCTACACCTTC.

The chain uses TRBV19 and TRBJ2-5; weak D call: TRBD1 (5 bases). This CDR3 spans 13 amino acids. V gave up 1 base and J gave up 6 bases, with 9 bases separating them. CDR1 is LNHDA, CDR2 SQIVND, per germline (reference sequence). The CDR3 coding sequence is TGTGCCAGTAGTATAGGACCAGGGAAGACCCAGTACTTC. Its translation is CASSIGPGKTQYF.

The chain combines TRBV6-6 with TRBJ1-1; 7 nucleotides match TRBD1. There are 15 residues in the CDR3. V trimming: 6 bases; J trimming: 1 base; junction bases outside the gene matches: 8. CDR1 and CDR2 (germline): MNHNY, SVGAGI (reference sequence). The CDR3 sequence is CASRAAGTANTEAFF. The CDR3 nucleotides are TGTGCCAGCAGAGCCGCCGGGACAGCGAACACTGAAGCTTTCTTT.

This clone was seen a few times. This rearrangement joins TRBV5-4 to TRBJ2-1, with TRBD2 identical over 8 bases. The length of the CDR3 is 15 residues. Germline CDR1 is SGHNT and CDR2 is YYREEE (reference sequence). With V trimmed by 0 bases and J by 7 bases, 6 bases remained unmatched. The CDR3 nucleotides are TGTGCCAGCAGCTTGGACAGCGGGGGAGGGAATGAGCAGTTCTTC. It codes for CASSLDSGGGNEQFF. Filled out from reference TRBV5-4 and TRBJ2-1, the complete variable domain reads ETGVTQSPTHLIKTRGQQVTLRCSSQSGHNTVSWYQQALGQGPQFIFQYYREEENGRGNFPPRFSGLQFPNYSSELNVNALELDDSALYLCASSLDSGGGNEQFFGPGTRLTVL.

CDR3 residues: CASSYGEPKAFF. CDR3 nucleotides: TGTGCCAGCAGTTACGGGGAGCCTAAAGCTTTCTTT. The J gene is TRBJ1-1, the V gene TRBV6-5, with no clear D. The CDR3 covers 12 residues. V was trimmed by 2 bases and J by 9 bases, leaving 10 bases between them. Germline V gives CDR1 MNHEY, CDR2 SVGAGI.

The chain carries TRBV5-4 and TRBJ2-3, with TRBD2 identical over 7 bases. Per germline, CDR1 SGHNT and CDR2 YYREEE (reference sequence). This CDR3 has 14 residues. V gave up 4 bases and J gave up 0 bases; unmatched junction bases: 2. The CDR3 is CASSQLASTDTQYF. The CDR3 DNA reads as TGTGCCAGCAGCCAACTAGCGAGCACAGATACGCAGTATTTT.

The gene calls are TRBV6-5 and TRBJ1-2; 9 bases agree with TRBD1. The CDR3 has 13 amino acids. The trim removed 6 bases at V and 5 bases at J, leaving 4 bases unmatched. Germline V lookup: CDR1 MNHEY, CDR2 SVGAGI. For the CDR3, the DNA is TGTGCCAGCAGCCGGACAGGGGTGTATGGCTACACCTTC. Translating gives CASSRTGVYGYTF.

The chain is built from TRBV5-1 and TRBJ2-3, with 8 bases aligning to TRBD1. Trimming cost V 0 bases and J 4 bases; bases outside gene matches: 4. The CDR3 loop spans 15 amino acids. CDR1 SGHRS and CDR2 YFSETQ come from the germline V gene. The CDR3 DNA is TGCGCCAGCAGCTTGGGGGGACAGGTTTCAGATACGCAGTATTTT. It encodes CASSLGGQVSDTQYF.